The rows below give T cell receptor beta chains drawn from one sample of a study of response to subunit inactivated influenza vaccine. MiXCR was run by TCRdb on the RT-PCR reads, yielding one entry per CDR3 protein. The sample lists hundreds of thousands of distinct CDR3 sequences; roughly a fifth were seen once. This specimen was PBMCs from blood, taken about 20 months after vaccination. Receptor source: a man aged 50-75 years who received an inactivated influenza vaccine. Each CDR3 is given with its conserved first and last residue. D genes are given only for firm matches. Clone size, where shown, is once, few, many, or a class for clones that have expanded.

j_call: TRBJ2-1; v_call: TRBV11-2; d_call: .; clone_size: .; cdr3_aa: CASSLVRGRARYNEQFF; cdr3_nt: TGTGCCAGCAGCTTAGTCAGGGGTAGGGCACGATACAATGAGCAGTTCTTC
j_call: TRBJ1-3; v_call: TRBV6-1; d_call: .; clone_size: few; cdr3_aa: CASSATVTGNTIYF; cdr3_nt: TGTGCCAGCAGCGCGACAGTCACTGGAAACACCATATATTTT
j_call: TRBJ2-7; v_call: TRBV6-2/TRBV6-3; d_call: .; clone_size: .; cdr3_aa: CASSSPGRAHYEQYF; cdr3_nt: TGTGCCAGCAGTTCCCCGGGCAGGGCTCACTACGAGCAGTACTTC
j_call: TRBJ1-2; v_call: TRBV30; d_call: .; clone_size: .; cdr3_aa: CAWSVHGSYGYTF; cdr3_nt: TGTGCCTGGAGTGTACACGGGAGCTATGGCTACACCTTC
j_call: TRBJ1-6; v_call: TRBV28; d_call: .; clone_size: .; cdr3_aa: CASSLGLGGNSPLHF; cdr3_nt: TGTGCCAGCAGTTTAGGGTTAGGGGGTAATTCACCCCTCCACTTT
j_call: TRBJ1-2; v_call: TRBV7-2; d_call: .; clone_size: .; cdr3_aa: CASSQRTGKTNYGYTF; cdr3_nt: TGTGCCAGCAGTCAGAGAACAGGGAAAACTAACTATGGCTACACCTTC
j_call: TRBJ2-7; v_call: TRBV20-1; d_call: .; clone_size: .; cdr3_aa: CSARIRGGSYEQYF; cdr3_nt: TGCAGTGCTAGGATTAGAGGGGGTTCCTACGAGCAGTACTTC
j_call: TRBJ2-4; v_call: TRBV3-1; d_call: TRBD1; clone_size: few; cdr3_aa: CASSPTGVAKNIQYF; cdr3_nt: TGTGCCAGCAGCCCAACAGGGGTAGCCAAAAACATTCAGTACTTC
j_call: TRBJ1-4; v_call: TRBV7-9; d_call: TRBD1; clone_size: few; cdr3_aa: CASKFVSNRGFTEKLFF; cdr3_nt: TGTGCCAGCAAGTTTGTCTCAAACAGGGGGTTTACTGAAAAACTGTTTTTT
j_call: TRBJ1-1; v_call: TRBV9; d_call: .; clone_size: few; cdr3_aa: CASSVGPENTEAFF; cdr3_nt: TGTGCCAGCAGCGTAGGGCCAGAGAACACTGAAGCTTTCTTT
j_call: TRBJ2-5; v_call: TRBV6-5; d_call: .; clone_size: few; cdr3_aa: CASSYSIGLDQETQYF; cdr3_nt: TGTGCCAGCAGTTACTCGATCGGGCTCGACCAAGAGACCCAGTACTTC
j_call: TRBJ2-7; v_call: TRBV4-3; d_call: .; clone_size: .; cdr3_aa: CASSQEQGKGPYEQYF; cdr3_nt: TGCGCCAGCAGCCAAGAACAGGGAAAAGGCCCCTACGAGCAGTACTTC
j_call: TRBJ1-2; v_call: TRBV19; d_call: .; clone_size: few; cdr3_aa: CASSIHTGIYGYTF; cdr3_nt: TGTGCCAGTAGTATCCATACGGGGATTTATGGCTACACCTTC
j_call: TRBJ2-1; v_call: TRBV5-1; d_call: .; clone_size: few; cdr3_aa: CASRATTGYNEQFF; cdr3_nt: TGCGCCAGCAGAGCCACAACAGGGTATAATGAGCAGTTCTTC
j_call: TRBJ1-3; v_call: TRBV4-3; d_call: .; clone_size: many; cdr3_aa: CASSQYGGPLGGDTIYF; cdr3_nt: TGCGCCAGCAGCCAATACGGGGGACCACTGGGAGGAGACACCATATATTTT
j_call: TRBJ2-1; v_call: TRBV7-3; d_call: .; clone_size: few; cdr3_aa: CASSRGSSDEQFF; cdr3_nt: TGTGCCAGCAGCCGAGGGAGTAGCGATGAGCAGTTCTTC
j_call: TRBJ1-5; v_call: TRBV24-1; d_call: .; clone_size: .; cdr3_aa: CATSVYSSNQAQHF; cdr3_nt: TGTGCCACCAGTGTTTACAGCAGCAATCAGGCCCAGCATTTT
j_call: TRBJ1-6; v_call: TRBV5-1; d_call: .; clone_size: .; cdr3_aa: CASSLDGSWDSPLHF; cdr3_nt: TGCGCCAGCAGCTTGGACGGAAGCTGGGATTCACCCCTCCACTTT
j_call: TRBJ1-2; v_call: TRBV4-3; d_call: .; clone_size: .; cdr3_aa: CASSQDYYGTNYGYTF; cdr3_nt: TGCGCCAGCAGCCAAGATTATTACGGGACAAACTATGGCTACACCTTC
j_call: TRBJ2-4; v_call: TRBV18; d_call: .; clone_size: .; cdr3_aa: CASSLDITQTFFF; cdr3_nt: TGTGCCAGCTCACTTGATATCACTCAAACATTTTTCTTC
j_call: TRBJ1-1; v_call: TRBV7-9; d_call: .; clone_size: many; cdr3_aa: CASFAFNTEAFF; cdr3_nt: TGTGCCAGCTTTGCCTTTAACACTGAAGCTTTCTTT
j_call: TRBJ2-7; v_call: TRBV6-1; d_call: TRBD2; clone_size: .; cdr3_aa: CASSPTSGYSYEQYF; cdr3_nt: TGTGCCAGCAGTCCGACTAGCGGGTACTCCTACGAGCAGTACTTC
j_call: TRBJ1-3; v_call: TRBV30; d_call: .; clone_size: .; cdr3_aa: CAWSDGDIANTIYF; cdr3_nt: TGTGCCTGGAGTGACGGGGACATAGCAAACACCATATATTTT
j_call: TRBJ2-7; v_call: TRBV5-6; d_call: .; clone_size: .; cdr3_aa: CASSRGTRRSYEQYF; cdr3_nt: TGTGCCAGCAGCCGGGGGACAAGGCGCTCCTACGAGCAGTACTTC
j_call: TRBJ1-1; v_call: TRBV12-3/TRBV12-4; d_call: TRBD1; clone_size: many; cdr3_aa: CASSTKGARMNTEAFF; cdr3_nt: TGTGCCAGCAGTACAAAGGGGGCCCGAATGAACACTGAAGCTTTCTTT
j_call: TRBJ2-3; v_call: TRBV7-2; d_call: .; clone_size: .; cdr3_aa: CASTAEGWQSSTDTQYF; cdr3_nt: TGTGCCAGCACCGCAGAGGGGTGGCAATCTAGCACAGATACGCAGTATTTT